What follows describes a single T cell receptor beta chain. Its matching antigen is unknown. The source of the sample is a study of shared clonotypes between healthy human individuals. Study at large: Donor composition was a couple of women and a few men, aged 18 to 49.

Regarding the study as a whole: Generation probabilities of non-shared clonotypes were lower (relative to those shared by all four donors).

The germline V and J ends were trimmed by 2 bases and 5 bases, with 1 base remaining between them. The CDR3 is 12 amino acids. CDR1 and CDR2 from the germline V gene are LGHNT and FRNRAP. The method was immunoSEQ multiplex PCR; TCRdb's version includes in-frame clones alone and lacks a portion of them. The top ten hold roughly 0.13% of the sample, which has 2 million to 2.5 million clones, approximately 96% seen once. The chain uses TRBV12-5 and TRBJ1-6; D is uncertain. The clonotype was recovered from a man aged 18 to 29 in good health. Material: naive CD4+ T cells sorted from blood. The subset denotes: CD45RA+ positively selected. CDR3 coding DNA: TGTGCTAGTGGTTTGAATAATTCACCCCTCCACTTT. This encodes CASGLNNSPLHF. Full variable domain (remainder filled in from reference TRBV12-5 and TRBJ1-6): DARVTQTPRHKVTEMGQEVTMRCQPILGHNTVFWYRQTMMQGLELLAYFRNRAPLDDSGMPKDRFSAEMPDATLATLKIQPSEPRDSAVYFCASGLNNSPLHFGNGTRLTVT.